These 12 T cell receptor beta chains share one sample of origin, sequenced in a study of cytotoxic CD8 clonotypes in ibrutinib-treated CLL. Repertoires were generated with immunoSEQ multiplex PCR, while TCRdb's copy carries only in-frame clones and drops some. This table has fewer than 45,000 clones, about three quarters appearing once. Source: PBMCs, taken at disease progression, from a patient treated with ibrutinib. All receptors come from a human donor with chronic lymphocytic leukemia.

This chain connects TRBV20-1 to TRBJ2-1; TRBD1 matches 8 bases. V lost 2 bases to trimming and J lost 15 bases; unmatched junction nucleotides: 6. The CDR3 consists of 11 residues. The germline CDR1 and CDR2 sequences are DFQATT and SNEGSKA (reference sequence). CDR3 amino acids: CSARSGQGAFF. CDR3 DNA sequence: TGCAGTGCTAGATCTGGACAGGGAGCGTTCTTC.

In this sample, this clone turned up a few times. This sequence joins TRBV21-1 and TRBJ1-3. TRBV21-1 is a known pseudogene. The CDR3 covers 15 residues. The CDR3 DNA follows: TGTGCCAGCACCCCAACGATGTTAGGAGGAAACACCATATATTTT. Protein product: CASTPTMLGGNTIYF.

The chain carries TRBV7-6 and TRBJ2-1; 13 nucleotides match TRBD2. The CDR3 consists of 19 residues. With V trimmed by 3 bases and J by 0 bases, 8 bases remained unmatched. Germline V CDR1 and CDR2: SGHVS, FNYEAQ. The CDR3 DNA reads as TGTGCCAGCAGCTTCCGGGGACTAGCGGGACAGAGCTCCTACAATGAGCAGTTCTTC. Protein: CASSFRGLAGQSSYNEQFF.

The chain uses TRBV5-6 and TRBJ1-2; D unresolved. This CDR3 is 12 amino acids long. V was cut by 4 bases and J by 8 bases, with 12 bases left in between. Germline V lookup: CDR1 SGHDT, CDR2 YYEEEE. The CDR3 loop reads CASSPSRTGYTF. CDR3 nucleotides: TGTGCCAGCAGCCCCTCACGGACGGGCTACACCTTC.

CDR3 nucleotide sequence: TGTGCCAGCAGCTTAGGATTGTCGGACTATGGCTACACCTTC. It is translated as CASSLGLSDYGYTF. The chain carries TRBV7-8 and TRBJ1-2; D is unclear. Trimming shortened V by 1 base and J by 3 bases, and 9 bases separated the two germline ends. The CDR3 has 14 amino acids. Germline V gives CDR1 SGHVS, CDR2 FQNEAQ.

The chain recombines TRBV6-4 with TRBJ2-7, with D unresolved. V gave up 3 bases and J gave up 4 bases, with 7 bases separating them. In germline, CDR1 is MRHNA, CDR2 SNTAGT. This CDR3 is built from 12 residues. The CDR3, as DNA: TGTGCCAGCAGTGATATCCGATACGAGCAGTACTTC. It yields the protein CASSDIRYEQYF.

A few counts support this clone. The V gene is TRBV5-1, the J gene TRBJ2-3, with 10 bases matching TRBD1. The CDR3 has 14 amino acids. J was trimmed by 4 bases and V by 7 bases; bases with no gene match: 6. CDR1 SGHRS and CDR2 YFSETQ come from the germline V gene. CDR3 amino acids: CASLGGQGADTQYF. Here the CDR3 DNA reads TGCGCCAGCTTGGGAGGACAGGGGGCAGATACGCAGTATTTT. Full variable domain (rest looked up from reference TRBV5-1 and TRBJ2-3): KAGVTQTPRYLIKTRGQQVTLSCSPISGHRSVSWYQQTPGQGLQFLFEYFSETQRNKGNFPGRFSGRQFSNSRSEMNVSTLELGDSALYLCASLGGQGADTQYFGPGTRLTVL.

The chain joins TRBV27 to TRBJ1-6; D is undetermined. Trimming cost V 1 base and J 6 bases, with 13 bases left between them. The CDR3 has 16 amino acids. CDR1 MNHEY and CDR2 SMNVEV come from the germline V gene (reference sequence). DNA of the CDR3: TGTGCCAGCAGTTTATGGATCGCAGGCAGTAATTCACCCCTCCACTTT. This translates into CASSLWIAGSNSPLHF.

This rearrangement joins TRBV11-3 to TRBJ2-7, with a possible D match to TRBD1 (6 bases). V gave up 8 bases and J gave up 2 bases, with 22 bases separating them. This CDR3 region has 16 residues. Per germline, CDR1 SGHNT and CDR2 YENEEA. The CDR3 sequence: CASQTQPGHNPYEQYF. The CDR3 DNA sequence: TGTGCCAGCCAGACCCAACCGGGACACAATCCCTACGAGCAGTACTTC.

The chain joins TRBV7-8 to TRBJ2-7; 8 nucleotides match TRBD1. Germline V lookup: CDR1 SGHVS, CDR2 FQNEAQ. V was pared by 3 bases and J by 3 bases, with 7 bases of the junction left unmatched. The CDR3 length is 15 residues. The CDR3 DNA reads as TGTGCCAGCAGCTTGGGCGGGACAGGTGACTACGAGCAGTACTTC. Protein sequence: CASSLGGTGDYEQYF.

CDR3 in amino acids: CASSLGVGNEQFF. CDR3 sequence (DNA): TGTGCCAGCAGCTTGGGGGTCGGGAATGAGCAGTTCTTC. The rearrangement joins TRBV7-9 to TRBJ2-1; D assignment may be TRBD1 or TRBD2 (5 bases each). Germline V CDR1 and CDR2: SEHNR, FQNEAQ (reference sequence). V was clipped by 3 bases and J by 7 bases, with 10 bases between them. The CDR3 runs 13 residues. Variable domain in full (rest from reference TRBV7-9 and TRBJ2-1): DTGVSQNPRHKITKRGQNVTFRCDPISEHNRLYWYRQTLGQGPEFLTYFQNEAQLEKSRLLSDRFSAERPKGSFSTLEIQRTEQGDSAMYLCASSLGVGNEQFFGPGTRLTVL.

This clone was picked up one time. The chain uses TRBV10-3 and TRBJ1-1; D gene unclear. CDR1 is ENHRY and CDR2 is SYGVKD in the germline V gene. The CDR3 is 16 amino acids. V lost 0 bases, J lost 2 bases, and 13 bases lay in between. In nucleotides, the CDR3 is TGTGCCATCAGTGAGTCGCTTGGGAGAGGTAACACTGAAGCTTTCTTT. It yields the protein CAISESLGRGNTEAFF.